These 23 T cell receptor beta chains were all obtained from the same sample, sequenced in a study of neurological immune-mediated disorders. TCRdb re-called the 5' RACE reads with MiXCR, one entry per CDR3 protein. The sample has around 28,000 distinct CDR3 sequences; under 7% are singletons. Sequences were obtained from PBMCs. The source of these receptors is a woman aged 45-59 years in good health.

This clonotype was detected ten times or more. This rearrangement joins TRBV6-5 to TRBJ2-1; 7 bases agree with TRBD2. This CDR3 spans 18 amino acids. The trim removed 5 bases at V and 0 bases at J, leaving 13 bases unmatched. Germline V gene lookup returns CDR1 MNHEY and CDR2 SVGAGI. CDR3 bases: TGTGCCAGCAGTCGGAACCCGGGACTACTGAGCTCCTACAATGAGCAGTTCTTC. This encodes CASSRNPGLLSSYNEQFF.

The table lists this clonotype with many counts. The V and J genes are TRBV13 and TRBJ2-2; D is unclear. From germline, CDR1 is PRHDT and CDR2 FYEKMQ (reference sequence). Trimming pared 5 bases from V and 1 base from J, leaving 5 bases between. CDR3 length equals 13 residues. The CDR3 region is CASSGQNTGELFF. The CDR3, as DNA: TGTGCCAGCAGCGGGCAGAACACCGGGGAGCTGTTTTTT.

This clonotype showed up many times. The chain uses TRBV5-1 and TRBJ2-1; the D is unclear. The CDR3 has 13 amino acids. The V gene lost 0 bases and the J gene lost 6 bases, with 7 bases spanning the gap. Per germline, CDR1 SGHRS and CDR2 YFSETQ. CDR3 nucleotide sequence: TGCGCCAGCAGCTTGGGCACGTCCAATGAGCAGTTCTTC. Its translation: CASSLGTSNEQFF.

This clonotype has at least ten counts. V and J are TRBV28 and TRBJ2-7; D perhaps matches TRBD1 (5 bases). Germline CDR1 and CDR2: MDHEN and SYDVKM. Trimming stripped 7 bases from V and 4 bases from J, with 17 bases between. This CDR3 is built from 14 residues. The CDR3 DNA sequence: TGTGCCAGCACCCTTCAGACAGCCTGGTACGAGCAGTACTTC. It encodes CASTLQTAWYEQYF.

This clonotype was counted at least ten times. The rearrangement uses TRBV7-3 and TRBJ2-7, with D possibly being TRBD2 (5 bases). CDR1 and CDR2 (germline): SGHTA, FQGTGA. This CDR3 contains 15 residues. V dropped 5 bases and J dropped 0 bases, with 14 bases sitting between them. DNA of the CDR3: TGTGCCAGCAGCCCCCAACCGGGGTCCTCCTACGAGCAGTACTTC. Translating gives CASSPQPGSSYEQYF.

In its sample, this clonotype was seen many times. Here the CDR3 reads CASSSGASDGYTF. The CDR3 region has the DNA TGCGCCAGCAGCTCAGGGGCATCGGATGGCTACACCTTC. V is TRBV5-1 and J is TRBJ1-2; weak D call: TRBD1 (6 bases). Germline CDR1 is SGHRS and CDR2 is YFSETQ. The germline V and J ends were trimmed by 3 bases and 6 bases, with 12 bases remaining between them. This CDR3 has 13 amino acids.

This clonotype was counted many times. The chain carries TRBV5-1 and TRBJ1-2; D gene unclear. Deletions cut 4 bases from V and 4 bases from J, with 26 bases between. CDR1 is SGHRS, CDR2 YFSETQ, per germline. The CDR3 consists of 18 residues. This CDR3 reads CASSAIGGNSLTAYGYTF. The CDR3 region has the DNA TGCGCCAGCAGCGCAATAGGTGGGAATAGCCTGACTGCCTATGGCTACACCTTC.

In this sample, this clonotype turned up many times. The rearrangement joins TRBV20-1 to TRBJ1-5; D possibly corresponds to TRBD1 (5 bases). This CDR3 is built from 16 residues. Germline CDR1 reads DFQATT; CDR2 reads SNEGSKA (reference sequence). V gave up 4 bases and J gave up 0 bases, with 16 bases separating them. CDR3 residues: CSAKAGGAYSNQPQHF. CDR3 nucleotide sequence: TGCAGTGCTAAAGCCGGCGGGGCCTATAGCAATCAGCCCCAGCATTTT.

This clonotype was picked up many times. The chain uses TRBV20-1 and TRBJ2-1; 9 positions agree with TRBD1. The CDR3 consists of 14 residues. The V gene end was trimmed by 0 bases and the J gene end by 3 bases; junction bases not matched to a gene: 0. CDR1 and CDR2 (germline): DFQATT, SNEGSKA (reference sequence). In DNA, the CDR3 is TGCAGTGCTAGAGAGGACAGGGGCTACAATGAGCAGTTCTTC. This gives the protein CSAREDRGYNEQFF.

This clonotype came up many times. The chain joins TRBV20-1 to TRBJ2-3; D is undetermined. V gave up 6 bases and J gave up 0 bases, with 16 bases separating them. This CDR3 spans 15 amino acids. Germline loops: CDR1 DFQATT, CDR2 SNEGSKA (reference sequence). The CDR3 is CSAKKSSISTDTQYF. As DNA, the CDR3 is TGCAGTGCCAAGAAGTCATCGATAAGCACAGATACGCAGTATTTT.

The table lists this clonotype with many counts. The DNA for the CDR3 is TGCAGTGCTAGAGATCCTAGCGGGAGCTCTTCCTACAATGAGCAGTTCTTC. Its protein product is CSARDPSGSSSYNEQFF. The rearrangement joins TRBV20-1 to TRBJ2-1; 10 bases match TRBD2. The V gene's germline CDR1 is DFQATT and CDR2 SNEGSKA (reference sequence). With 0 bases clipped from V and 1 base from J, the junction kept 6 bases outside the gene matches. The CDR3 is 17 residues long.

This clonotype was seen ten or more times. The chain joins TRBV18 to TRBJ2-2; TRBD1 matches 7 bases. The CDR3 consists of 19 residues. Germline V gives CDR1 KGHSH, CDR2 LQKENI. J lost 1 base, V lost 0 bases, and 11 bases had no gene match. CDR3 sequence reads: CASSPPAGGYGGNTGELFF. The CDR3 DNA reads TGTGCCAGCTCACCACCGGCAGGGGGATATGGTGGGAACACCGGGGAGCTGTTTTTT.

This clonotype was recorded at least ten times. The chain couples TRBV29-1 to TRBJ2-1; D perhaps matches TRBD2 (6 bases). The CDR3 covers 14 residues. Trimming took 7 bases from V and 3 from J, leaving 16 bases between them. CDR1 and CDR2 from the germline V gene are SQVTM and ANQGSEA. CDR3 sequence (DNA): TGCAGCGCCCTGACTAGTGGGCTCTACAATGAGCAGTTCTTC. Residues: CSALTSGLYNEQFF.

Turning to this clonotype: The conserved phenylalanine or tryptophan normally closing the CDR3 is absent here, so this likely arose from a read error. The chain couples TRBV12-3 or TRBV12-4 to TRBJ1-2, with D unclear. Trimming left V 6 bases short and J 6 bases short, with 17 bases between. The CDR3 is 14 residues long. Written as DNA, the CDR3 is TGTGCCAGCAGCAAGCCTGTACAGTTTGATGGCTACACCATC. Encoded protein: CASSKPVQFDGYTI.

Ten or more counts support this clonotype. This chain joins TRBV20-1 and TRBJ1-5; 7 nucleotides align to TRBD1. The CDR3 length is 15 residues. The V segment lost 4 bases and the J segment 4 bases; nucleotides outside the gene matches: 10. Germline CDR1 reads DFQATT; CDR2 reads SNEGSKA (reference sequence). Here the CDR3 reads CSAKANTGANQPQHF. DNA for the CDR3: TGCAGTGCTAAAGCCAATACAGGGGCAAATCAGCCCCAGCATTTT.

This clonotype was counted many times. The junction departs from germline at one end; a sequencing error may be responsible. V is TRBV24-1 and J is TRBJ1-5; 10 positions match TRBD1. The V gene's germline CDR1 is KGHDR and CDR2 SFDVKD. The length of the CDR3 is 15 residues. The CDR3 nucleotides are TGTGCCACAAGTGATGGGACAGGGGTTCCGCAGCCCCAGCATTTT. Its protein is CATSDGTGVPQPQHF.

The DNA for the CDR3 is TGTGCCACCAGTGATTTGCAACCGGGACACACGACCCAGACCCAGTACTTC. Amino acids: CATSDLQPGHTTQTQYF. The chain combines TRBV24-1 with TRBJ2-5, with D tentatively TRBD1 (6 bases). V was cut by 0 bases and J by 6 bases, with 19 bases left in between. The germline V gene has CDR1 KGHDR and CDR2 SFDVKD. The length of the CDR3 is 17 residues.

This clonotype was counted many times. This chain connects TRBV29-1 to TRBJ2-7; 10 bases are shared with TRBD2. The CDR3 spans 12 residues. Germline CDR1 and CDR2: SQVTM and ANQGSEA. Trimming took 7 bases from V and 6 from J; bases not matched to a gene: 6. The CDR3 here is CSASGTSAEQYF. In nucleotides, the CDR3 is TGCAGCGCATCCGGGACTAGCGCCGAGCAGTACTTC.

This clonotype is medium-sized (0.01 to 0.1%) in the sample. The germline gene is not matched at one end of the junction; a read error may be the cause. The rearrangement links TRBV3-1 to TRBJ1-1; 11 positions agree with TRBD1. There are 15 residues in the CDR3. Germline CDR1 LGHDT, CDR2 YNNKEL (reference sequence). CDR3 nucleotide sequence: TGTGCCAGCAGCCAAAAAAGCCCGGGACAGGGGGTCCTCGAGTTT. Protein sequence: CASSQKSPGQGVLEF.

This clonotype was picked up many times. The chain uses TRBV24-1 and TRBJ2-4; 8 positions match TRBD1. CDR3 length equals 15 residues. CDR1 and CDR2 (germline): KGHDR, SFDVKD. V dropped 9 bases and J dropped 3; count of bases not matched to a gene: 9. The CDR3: CATSDRGGGKNIQYF. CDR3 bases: TGTGCCACCTCAGACAGGGGAGGTGGCAAAAACATTCAGTACTTC.

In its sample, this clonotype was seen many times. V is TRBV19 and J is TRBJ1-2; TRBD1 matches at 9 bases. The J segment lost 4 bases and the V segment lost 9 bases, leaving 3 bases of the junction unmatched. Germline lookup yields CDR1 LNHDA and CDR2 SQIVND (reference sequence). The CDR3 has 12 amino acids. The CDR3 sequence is CASRDRVYGYTF. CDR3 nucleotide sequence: TGTGCCAGCCGGGACAGGGTCTATGGCTACACCTTC. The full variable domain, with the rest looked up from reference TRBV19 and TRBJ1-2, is DGGITQSPKYLFRKEGQNVTLSCEQNLNHDAMYWYRQDPGQGLRLIYYSQIVNDFQKGDIAEGYSVSREKKESFPLTVTSAQKNPTAFYLCASRDRVYGYTFGSGTRLTVV.

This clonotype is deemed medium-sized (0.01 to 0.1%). The CDR3 loop reads CSAYPSGRADEQFF. The CDR3 nucleotides read TGCAGTGCTTACCCTAGCGGGAGGGCCGATGAGCAGTTCTTC. V and J are TRBV20-1 and TRBJ2-1; 12 nucleotides agree with TRBD2. There are 14 residues in the CDR3. V trimming: 5 bases; J trimming: 8 bases; junction bases outside the gene matches: 7. Germline lookup yields CDR1 DFQATT and CDR2 SNEGSKA (reference sequence).

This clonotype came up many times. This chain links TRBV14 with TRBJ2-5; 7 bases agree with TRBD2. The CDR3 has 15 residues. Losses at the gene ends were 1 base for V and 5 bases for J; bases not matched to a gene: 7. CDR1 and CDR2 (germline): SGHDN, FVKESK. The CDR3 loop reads CASSQAGGNAETQYF. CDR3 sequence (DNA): TGTGCCAGCAGCCAAGCGGGAGGAAACGCGGAGACCCAGTACTTC.